The present T cell receptor (beta chain) was sequenced within a study of CD8 T cells in ankylosing spondylitis. Overall study findings and caveats: For ankylosing spondylitis blood, a TCR beta motif of about eight highly homologous variants appeared characteristic.

Trimming stripped 0 bases from V and 4 bases from J, with 10 bases between. Germline lookup yields CDR1 SGDLS and CDR2 YYNGEE. The CDR3 totals 14 residues. By frequency in the sample, this clonotype is large. The target antigen is unknown. Each TCR beta library was made by quantitative 5'-RACE that incorporated molecular barcodes. TCRdb used MiXCR to reprocess the 5' RACE reads, holding one entry per CDR3 protein. The data show 7,000 to 8,500 distinct CDR3 sequences, around 8.7% seen once. The sequence was obtained from a male donor with ankylosing spondylitis or in good health (not recorded which). The sample taken for sequencing was blood, either unsorted or a sorted T cell fraction (not recorded which). The genes are TRBV9 and TRBJ1-1; D uncertain. This CDR3 reads CASSVDGSSTEAFF. CDR3 nucleotide sequence: TGTGCCAGCAGCGTAGACGGAAGCTCCACTGAAGCTTTCTTT. The full variable domain, rest sourced from reference TRBV9 and TRBJ1-1, is DSGVTQTPKHLITATGQRVTLRCSPRSGDLSVYWYQQSLDQGLQFLIQYYNGEERAKGNILERFSAQQFPDLHSELNLSSLELGDSALYFCASSVDGSSTEAFFGQGTRLTVV.